Reported below is one T cell receptor beta chain. Its cognate antigen is unknown. This entry belongs to a study of graft-versus-host responses after intestinal transplantation. In the study overall: Tacrolimus and steroids were given for around 3 years to all recipients after anti-thymocyte globulin induction. Broader study findings: Among recipient marrow samples, GvH clones were found; some appeared first in ileum or blood. Patients who carried graft-donor T cell macrochimerism also had high graft-versus-host to host-versus-graft clonal ratios in their allografts.

Assay: immunoSEQ multiplex PCR; the TCRdb copy retains only in-frame clones and omits some. Counted here are about 91,000 clones, around 93% occurring once; the ten biggest clones make up 0.35%. Germline lookup yields CDR1 SGHRS and CDR2 YFSETQ. V gave up 1 base and J gave up 6 bases; unmatched junction bases: 6. CDR3 length: 15 amino acids. The receptor was isolated from a human donor who was the organ donor for an intestinal transplant. The input for sequencing was unstimulated CD4+ T cells sorted from spleen or lymph node cells, taken before transplant. The chain uses TRBV5-1 and TRBJ2-2; 7 bases agree with TRBD2. Written as DNA, the CDR3 is TGCGCCAGCAGCTTGACCGGGGAGGGCTCCGGGGAGCTGTTTTTT. The encoded protein is CASSLTGEGSGELFF. Together with reference TRBV5-1 and TRBJ2-2, the CDR3 gives the full variable domain: KAGVTQTPRYLIKTRGQQVTLSCSPISGHRSVSWYQQTPGQGLQFLFEYFSETQRNKGNFPGRFSGRQFSNSRSEMNVSTLELGDSALYLCASSLTGEGSGELFFGEGSRLTVL.